This T cell receptor (beta chain) was observed in a study of control samples from healthy donors and cancer patients. This CDR3 has 14 amino acids. Deletions cut 4 bases from V and 4 bases from J, with 12 bases between. CDR1 is SGHRS, CDR2 YFSETQ, per germline. Sequenced by immunoSEQ multiplex PCR; TCRdb stores in-frame clones only, minus some. The sample shows about 97,000 clones, about 91% of them seen only once. V usage is TRBV5-1 and J usage is TRBJ1-3; D remains ambiguous. The receptor was derived from a woman aged 18-35 years in good health. Sequenced sample: blood. The CDR3 loop is CASSSRPDGNTIYF. The CDR3 DNA reads TGCGCCAGCAGCAGCAGACCGGACGGAAACACCATATATTTT.